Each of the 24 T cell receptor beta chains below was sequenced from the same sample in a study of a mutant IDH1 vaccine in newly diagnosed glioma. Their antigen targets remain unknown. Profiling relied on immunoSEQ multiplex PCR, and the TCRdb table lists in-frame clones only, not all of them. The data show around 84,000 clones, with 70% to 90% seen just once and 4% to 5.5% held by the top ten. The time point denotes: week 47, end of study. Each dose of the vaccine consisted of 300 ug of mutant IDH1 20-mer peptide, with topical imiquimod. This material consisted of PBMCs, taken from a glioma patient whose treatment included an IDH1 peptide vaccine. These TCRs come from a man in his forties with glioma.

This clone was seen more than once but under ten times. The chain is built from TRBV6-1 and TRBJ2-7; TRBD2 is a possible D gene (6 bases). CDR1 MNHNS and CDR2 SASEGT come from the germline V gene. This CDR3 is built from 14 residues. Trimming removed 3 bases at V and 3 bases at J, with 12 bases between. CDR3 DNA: TGTGCCAGCAGTGAGTGGACGGACTACTACGAGCAGTACTTC. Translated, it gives CASSEWTDYYEQYF.

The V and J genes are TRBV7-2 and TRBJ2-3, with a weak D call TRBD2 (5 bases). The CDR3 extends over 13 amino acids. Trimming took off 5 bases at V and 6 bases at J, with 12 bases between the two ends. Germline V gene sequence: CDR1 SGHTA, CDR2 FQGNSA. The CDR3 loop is CASSPGSGDTQYF. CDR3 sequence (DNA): TGTGCCAGCAGCCCTGGGTCGGGGGATACGCAGTATTTT.

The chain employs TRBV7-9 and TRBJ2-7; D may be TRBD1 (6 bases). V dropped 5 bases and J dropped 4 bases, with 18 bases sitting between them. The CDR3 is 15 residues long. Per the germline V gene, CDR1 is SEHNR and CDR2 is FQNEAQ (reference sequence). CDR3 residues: CASSLRQESSYEQYF. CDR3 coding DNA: TGTGCCAGCAGCCTCCGACAGGAGAGTTCTTACGAGCAGTACTTC.

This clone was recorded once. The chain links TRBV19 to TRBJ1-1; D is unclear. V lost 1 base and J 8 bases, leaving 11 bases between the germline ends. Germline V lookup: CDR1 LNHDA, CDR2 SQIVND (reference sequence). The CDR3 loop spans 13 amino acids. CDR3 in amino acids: CASSIGSTAEAFF. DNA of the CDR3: TGTGCCAGTAGTATAGGATCCACGGCCGAAGCTTTCTTT.

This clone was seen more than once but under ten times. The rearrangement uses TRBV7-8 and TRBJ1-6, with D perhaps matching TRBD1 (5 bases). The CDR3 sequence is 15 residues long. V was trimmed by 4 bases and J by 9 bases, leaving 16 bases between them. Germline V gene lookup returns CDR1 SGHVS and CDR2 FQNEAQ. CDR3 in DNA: TGTGCCAGCAGCTCCACGGGGGGTCTCGGTTCACCCCTCCACTTT. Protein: CASSSTGGLGSPLHF.

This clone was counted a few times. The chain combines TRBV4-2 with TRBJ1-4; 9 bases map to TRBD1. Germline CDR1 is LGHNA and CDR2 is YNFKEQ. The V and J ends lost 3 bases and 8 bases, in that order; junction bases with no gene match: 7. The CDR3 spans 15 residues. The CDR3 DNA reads TGTGCCAGCAGCCACCCGGACAGGGGACAAGAAAAACTGTTTTTT. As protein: CASSHPDRGQEKLFF.

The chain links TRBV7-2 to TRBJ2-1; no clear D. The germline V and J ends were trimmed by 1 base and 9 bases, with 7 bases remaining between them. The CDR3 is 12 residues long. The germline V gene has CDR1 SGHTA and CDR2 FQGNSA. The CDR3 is CASSLDKFEQFF. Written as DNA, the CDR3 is TGTGCCAGCAGCTTAGACAAGTTTGAGCAGTTCTTC.

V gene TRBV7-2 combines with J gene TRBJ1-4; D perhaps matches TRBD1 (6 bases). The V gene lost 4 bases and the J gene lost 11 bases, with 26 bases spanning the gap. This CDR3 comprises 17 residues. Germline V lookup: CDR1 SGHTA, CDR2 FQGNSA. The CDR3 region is CASSSLSVPHDRPKLFF. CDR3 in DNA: TGTGCCAGCAGCTCACTATCTGTTCCTCACGACAGGCCTAAACTGTTTTTT.

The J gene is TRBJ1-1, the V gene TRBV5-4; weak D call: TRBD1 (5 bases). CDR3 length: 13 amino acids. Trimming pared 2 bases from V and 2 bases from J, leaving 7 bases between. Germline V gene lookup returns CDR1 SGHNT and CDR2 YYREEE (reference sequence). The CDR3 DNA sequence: TGTGCCAGCAGCTTAACAGGTAACACTGAAGCTTTCTTT. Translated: CASSLTGNTEAFF.

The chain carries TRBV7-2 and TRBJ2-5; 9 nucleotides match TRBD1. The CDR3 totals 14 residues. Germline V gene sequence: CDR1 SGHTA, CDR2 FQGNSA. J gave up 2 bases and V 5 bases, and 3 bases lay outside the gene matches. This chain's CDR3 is CASSRDRVQETQYF. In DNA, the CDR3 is TGTGCCAGCAGCCGGGACAGGGTGCAAGAGACCCAGTACTTC. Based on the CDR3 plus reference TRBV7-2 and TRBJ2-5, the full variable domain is GAGVSQSPSNKVTEKGKDVELRCDPISGHTALYWYRQSLGQGLEFLIYFQGNSAPDKSGLPSDRFSAERTGGSVSTLTIQRTQQEDSAVYLCASSRDRVQETQYFGPGTRLLVL.

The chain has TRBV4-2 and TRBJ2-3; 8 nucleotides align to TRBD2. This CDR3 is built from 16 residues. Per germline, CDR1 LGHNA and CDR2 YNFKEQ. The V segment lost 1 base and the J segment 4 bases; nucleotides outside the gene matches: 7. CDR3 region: CASSQAGSGASDTQYF. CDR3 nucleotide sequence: TGTGCCAGCAGCCAAGCTGGTAGCGGGGCCTCAGATACGCAGTATTTT.

The CDR3 coding sequence is TGTGCCTGGAGTTTACCCGACAGGGGCAGGGGCACTGAAGCTTTCTTT. The encoded protein is CAWSLPDRGRGTEAFF. The rearrangement joins TRBV30 to TRBJ1-1; 8 nucleotides agree with TRBD1. The V segment lost 2 bases and the J segment 4 bases; nucleotides outside the gene matches: 12. Germline V gene lookup returns CDR1 GTSNPN and CDR2 SVGIG (reference sequence). The CDR3 sequence is 16 residues long. The full variable domain, its missing parts supplied by reference TRBV30 and TRBJ1-1, is SQTIHQWPATLVQPVGSPLSLECTVEGTSNPNLYWYRQAAGRGLQLLFYSVGIGQISSEVPQNLSASRPQDRQFILSSKKLLLSDSGFYLCAWSLPDRGRGTEAFFGQGTRLTVV.

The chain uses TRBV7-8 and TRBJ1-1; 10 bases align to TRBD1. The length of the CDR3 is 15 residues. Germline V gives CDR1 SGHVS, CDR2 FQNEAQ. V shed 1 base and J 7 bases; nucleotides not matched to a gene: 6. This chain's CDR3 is CASSLVGTGESEAFF. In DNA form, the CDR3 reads TGTGCCAGCAGCTTAGTGGGGACAGGGGAAAGTGAAGCTTTCTTT.

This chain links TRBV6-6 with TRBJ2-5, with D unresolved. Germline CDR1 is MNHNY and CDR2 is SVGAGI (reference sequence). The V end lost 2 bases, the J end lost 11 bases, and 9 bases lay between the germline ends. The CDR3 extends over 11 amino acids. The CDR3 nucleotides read TGTGCCAGCAGTTACCCCTCCAAGCAGTACTTC. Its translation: CASSYPSKQYF.

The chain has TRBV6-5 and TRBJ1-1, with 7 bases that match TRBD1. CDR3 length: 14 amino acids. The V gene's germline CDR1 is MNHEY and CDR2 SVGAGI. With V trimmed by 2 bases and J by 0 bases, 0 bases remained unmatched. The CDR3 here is CASSYDRVNTEAFF. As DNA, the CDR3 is TGTGCCAGCAGTTACGACAGGGTGAACACTGAAGCTTTCTTT.

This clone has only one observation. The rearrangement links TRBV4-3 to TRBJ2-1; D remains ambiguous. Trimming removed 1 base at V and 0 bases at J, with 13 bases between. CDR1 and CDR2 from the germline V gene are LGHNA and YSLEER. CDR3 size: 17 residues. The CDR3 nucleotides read TGCGCCAGCAGCCAAGGTCTCAAGGTGAGCTCCTACAATGAGCAGTTCTTC. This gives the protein CASSQGLKVSSYNEQFF.

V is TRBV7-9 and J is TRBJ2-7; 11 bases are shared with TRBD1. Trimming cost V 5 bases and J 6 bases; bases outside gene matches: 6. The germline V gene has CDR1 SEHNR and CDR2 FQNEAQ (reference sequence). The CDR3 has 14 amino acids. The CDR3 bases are TGTGCCAGCAGCAGAGGACAGGGGGCCGGCGAGCAGTACTTC. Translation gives CASSRGQGAGEQYF.

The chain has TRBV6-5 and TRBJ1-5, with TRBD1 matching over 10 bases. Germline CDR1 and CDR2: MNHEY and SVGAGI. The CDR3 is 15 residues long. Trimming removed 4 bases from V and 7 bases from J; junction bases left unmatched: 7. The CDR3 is CASSSTGGSYQPQHF. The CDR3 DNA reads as TGTGCCAGCAGTTCGACAGGGGGCAGTTACCAGCCCCAGCATTTT.

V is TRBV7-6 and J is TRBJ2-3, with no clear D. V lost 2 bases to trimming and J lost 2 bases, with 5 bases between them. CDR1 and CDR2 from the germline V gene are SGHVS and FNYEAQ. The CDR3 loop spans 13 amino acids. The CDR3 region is CASSLSLTDTQYF. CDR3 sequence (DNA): TGTGCCAGCAGCTTAAGCCTCACAGATACGCAGTATTTT.

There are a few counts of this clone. Here the CDR3 reads CASSTRGDYGYTF. CDR3 bases: TGTGCCAGCAGTACCAGGGGTGACTATGGCTACACCTTC. The J gene is TRBJ1-2, the V gene TRBV28; a weak D match, TRBD1 (6 bases). The CDR3 runs to 13 residues. V lost 5 bases to trimming and J lost 3 bases, with 10 bases between them. Germline CDR1 and CDR2: MDHEN and SYDVKM.

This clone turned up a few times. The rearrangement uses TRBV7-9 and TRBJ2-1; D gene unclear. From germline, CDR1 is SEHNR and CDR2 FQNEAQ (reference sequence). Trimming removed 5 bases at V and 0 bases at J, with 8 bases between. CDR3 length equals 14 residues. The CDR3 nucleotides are TGTGCCAGCAGCGAGGCCGGCTCCTACAATGAGCAGTTCTTC. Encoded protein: CASSEAGSYNEQFF.

This CDR3 is CASSQVGNTEAFF. The CDR3 nucleotides read TGTGCCAGTAGTCAGGTTGGGAACACTGAAGCTTTCTTT. The gene calls are TRBV19 and TRBJ1-1; D is unclear. Germline loops: CDR1 LNHDA, CDR2 SQIVND (reference sequence). The CDR3 sequence is 13 residues long. Trimming stripped 5 bases from V and 1 base from J, with 8 bases between. The variable domain in full, completed from reference TRBV19 and TRBJ1-1, reads DGGITQSPKYLFRKEGQNVTLSCEQNLNHDAMYWYRQDPGQGLRLIYYSQIVNDFQKGDIAEGYSVSREKKESFPLTVTSAQKNPTAFYLCASSQVGNTEAFFGQGTRLTVV.

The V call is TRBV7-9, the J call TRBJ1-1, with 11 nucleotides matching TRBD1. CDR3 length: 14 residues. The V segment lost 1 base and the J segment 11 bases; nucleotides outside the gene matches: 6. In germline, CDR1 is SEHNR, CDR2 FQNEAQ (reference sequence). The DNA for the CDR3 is TGTGCCAGCAGCTTAGGGGGACAGGGGGGAACGGCTTTCTTT. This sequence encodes CASSLGGQGGTAFF.

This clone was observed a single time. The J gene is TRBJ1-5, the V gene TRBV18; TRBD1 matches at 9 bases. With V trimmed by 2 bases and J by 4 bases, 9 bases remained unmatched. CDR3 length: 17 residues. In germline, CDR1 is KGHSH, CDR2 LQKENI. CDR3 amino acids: CASSPVPGQGGNQPQHF. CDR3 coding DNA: TGTGCCAGCTCACCAGTCCCGGGACAGGGTGGGAATCAGCCCCAGCATTTT.